This T cell receptor (beta chain) was profiled in a study of OX40 agonist ivuxolimab in advanced cancers. Profiled with immunoSEQ multiplex PCR; TCRdb holds only in-frame clones, not every one. The sample contains some 25,000 clones, over 80% of which appear only once. The germline V gene has CDR1 LGHNA and CDR2 YNFKEQ. V was trimmed by 0 bases and J by 1 base, leaving 9 bases between them. This CDR3 comprises 16 residues. The chain is built from TRBV4-2 and TRBJ2-2, with D possibly TRBD1 on 5 matching bases. This specimen consisted of CD4+ or CD8+ T cells sorted from blood, obtained in a trial of the OX40 agonist ivuxolimab. This TCR was recovered from an adult with an advanced solid tumor such as melanoma, head and neck, liver or kidney cancer. The CDR3 DNA follows: TGTGCCAGCAGCCAAGAAGCAGGGAAGAACACCGGGGAGCTGTTTTTT. This sequence encodes CASSQEAGKNTGELFF.